The next 19 T cell receptor beta chains were all read from a single sample in a study of memory CD4+ T cells and cytomegalovirus serostatus. Only in-frame clones appear in the TCRdb table, and some are missing; sequencing was by immunoSEQ multiplex PCR. The sample lists around 76,000 clones, about 73% occurring once. The sort gate was single viable CD3+CD4+CD8-CD45RO+ cells for memory CD4+ T cells. Input material: memory CD4+ T cells from blood. These receptors all stem from an adult in good health and CMV-seropositive.

The V and J genes are TRBV30 and TRBJ1-3; unclear D gene. The CDR3 is made up of 12 amino acids. Germline V gives CDR1 GTSNPN, CDR2 SVGIG (reference sequence). V was trimmed by 8 bases and J by 0 bases, leaving 8 bases between them. The CDR3 is CAGSNSGNTIYF. The DNA of the CDR3 is TGTGCCGGATCCAACTCTGGAAACACCATATATTTT.

The chain carries TRBV6-6 and TRBJ2-3, with TRBD1 matching over 9 bases. The CDR3 is 16 residues long. Germline V gene data show CDR1 as MNHNY and CDR2 as SVGAGI (reference sequence). J gave up 4 bases and V 6 bases, and 11 bases lay outside the gene matches. This CDR3 is CASRDRDRVSADTQYF. CDR3 in DNA: TGTGCCAGCAGGGACCGGGACAGGGTCTCGGCAGATACGCAGTATTTT.

DNA of the CDR3: TGTGCCAGCAGCTTAGCCTCCTCTAGAGATACGCAGTATTTT. Its translation: CASSLASSRDTQYF. V gene TRBV11-3 combines with J gene TRBJ2-3; D not resolved. CDR1 is SGHNT and CDR2 is YENEEA in the germline V gene. The CDR3 is 14 residues long. V was trimmed by 1 base and J by 5 bases, leaving 10 bases between them.

The chain employs TRBV2 and TRBJ1-5; D not certain. V gave up 1 base and J gave up 0 bases, with 7 bases separating them. The CDR3 loop spans 15 amino acids. CDR1 and CDR2 (germline): SNHLY, FYNNEI. CDR3 nucleotide sequence: TGTGCCAGCAGTGAAGAAGCAGATAGCAATCAGCCCCAGCATTTT. This encodes CASSEEADSNQPQHF.

V usage is TRBV6-5 and J usage is TRBJ1-2, with 10 bases fitting TRBD1. The length of the CDR3 is 14 residues. Germline V gene sequence: CDR1 MNHEY, CDR2 SVGAGI. V gave up 2 bases and J gave up 8 bases; unmatched junction bases: 5. The CDR3 sequence is CASSYRTGGEGYTF. The DNA for the CDR3 is TGTGCCAGCAGTTACCGGACAGGGGGTGAAGGCTACACCTTC.

CDR3 amino acids: CASSDRVTGANVLTF. The DNA for the CDR3 is TGTGCCAGCAGTGACAGGGTAACTGGGGCCAACGTCCTGACTTTC. This sequence joins TRBV2 and TRBJ2-6; possibly TRBD1 for D (5 bases). Per the germline V gene, CDR1 is SNHLY and CDR2 is FYNNEI. This CDR3 spans 15 amino acids. Trimming took 3 bases from V and 2 from J, leaving 8 bases between them.

The J gene is TRBJ1-3, the V gene TRBV19, with 8 bases that match TRBD1. The CDR3 consists of 15 residues. CDR1 is LNHDA and CDR2 is SQIVND in the germline V gene (reference sequence). J was trimmed by 3 bases and V by 6 bases; bases with no gene match: 7. The CDR3 nucleotides read TGTGCCAGTAGCTCGAGGACAGGGTATGGAAACACCATATATTTT. Residues: CASSSRTGYGNTIYF.

This sequence joins TRBV30 and TRBJ2-5; a possible D gene is TRBD2 (5 bases). Trimming shortened V by 0 bases and J by 9 bases, and 11 bases separated the two germline ends. Germline loops: CDR1 GTSNPN, CDR2 SVGIG (reference sequence). This CDR3 has 12 amino acids. The CDR3 nucleotides are TGTGCCTGGAGTGTCCCGGGGTTGGCCCAGTACTTC. Protein sequence: CAWSVPGLAQYF.

The chain uses TRBV6-4 and TRBJ2-1; 7 positions match TRBD1. The length of the CDR3 is 15 residues. The V segment lost 2 bases and the J segment 9 bases; nucleotides outside the gene matches: 10. The germline gives CDR1 MRHNA, CDR2 SNTAGT. The CDR3 sequence is CASSDGGETGFEQFF. CDR3 DNA: TGTGCCAGCAGTGACGGGGGAGAGACAGGGTTTGAGCAGTTCTTC.

This sequence joins TRBV29-1 and TRBJ2-7; 11 positions match TRBD1. Germline CDR1 is SQVTM and CDR2 is ANQGSEA. V lost 1 base, J lost 3 bases, and 5 bases stayed unmatched. The CDR3 is 15 amino acids. The chain's CDR3 is CSVEATGTGGYEQYF. CDR3 nucleotide sequence: TGCAGCGTTGAAGCTACCGGGACAGGGGGCTACGAGCAGTACTTC.

The chain links TRBV29-1 to TRBJ2-5; 10 bases are shared with TRBD1. The CDR3 loop spans 13 amino acids. The germline V gene encodes CDR1 SQVTM and CDR2 ANQGSEA. With V trimmed by 7 bases and J by 5 bases, 7 bases remained unmatched. The DNA for the CDR3 is TGCAGCGCCGGGGGACAGGGGATGGAGACCCAGTACTTC. This sequence encodes CSAGGQGMETQYF.

The table lists this clone with a count of one. The chain links TRBV7-2 to TRBJ1-6; D is unclear. Trimming cost V 5 bases and J 5 bases, with 16 bases left between them. This CDR3 spans 16 amino acids. Germline V gives CDR1 SGHTA, CDR2 FQGNSA. CDR3: CASSRGLRPNNSPLHF. CDR3 DNA sequence: TGTGCCAGCAGCCGAGGCCTGCGTCCTAATAATTCACCCCTCCACTTT.

This chain joins TRBV9 and TRBJ2-1; no clear D. V lost 4 bases and J 6 bases, leaving 20 bases between the germline ends. In germline, CDR1 is SGDLS, CDR2 YYNGEE. The CDR3 sequence is 16 residues long. The CDR3 loop is CASSLRSDTLFNEQFF. CDR3 coding DNA: TGTGCCAGCAGCCTGAGGAGTGACACCCTATTCAATGAGCAGTTCTTC.

V usage is TRBV13 and J usage is TRBJ1-5; no clear D. Germline CDR1 is PRHDT and CDR2 is FYEKMQ (reference sequence). The CDR3 is 13 residues long. V was clipped by 3 bases and J by 5 bases, with 8 bases between them. CDR3 region: CASSLNGDQPQHF. CDR3 bases: TGTGCCAGCAGCTTGAATGGGGATCAGCCCCAGCATTTT.

This chain uses TRBV30 with TRBJ2-2; 8 bases are shared with TRBD1. V was clipped by 1 base and J by 7 bases; unmatched bases: 11. CDR3 size: 16 residues. The germline V gene has CDR1 GTSNPN and CDR2 SVGIG (reference sequence). CDR3 sequence: CAWSEPRTGTIGELFF. Written as DNA, the CDR3 is TGTGCCTGGAGTGAGCCTAGGACAGGGACGATCGGGGAGCTGTTTTTT.

This rearrangement joins TRBV30 to TRBJ1-1, with D possibly TRBD1 on 6 matching bases. This CDR3 is 16 amino acids long. Germline V CDR1 and CDR2: GTSNPN, SVGIG (reference sequence). Between the trimmed V and J ends, which lost 2 bases and 0 bases, there was a span of 16 bases. CDR3 DNA sequence: TGTGCCTGGAGTTTCACACAGGGATCCATGAACACTGAAGCTTTCTTT. Protein sequence: CAWSFTQGSMNTEAFF.

The chain employs TRBV10-1 and TRBJ1-1; the D gene is possibly TRBD1 (5 bases). V lost 5 bases to trimming and J lost 3 bases, with 13 bases between them. Germline V gene lookup returns CDR1 WNHNN and CDR2 SYGVQD (reference sequence). CDR3 length: 14 residues. DNA of the CDR3: TGCGCCAGCAGTCCACGGGGCCCGGACACTGAAGCTTTCTTT. This gives the protein CASSPRGPDTEAFF.

This clone was found once. This chain links TRBV6-6 with TRBJ2-7; 11 nucleotides match TRBD2. The CDR3 is 15 amino acids. The junction had 12 bases not matched to a gene; V was cut back by 5 bases and J by 9 bases. Germline CDR1 is MNHNY and CDR2 is SVGAGI (reference sequence). The CDR3 bases are TGTGCCAGCAGTGACCGAGGACTAGCGGGCCTGGGGCAGTACGTC. Translated: CASSDRGLAGLGQYV.

This clone has only one observation. This sequence joins TRBV5-6 and TRBJ2-7; 10 bases align to TRBD2. CDR1 is SGHDT and CDR2 is YYEEEE in the germline V gene. The CDR3 is made up of 15 amino acids. The trim removed 4 bases at V and 0 bases at J, leaving 4 bases unmatched. DNA of the CDR3: TGTGCCAGCAGCCGATGGACTAGCGGCTCCTACGAGCAGTACGTC. This codes for CASSRWTSGSYEQYV.